These 20 T cell receptor beta chains share one sample of origin, sequenced in a study of cytomegalovirus exposure and HLA in healthy donors. The PCR ran on 60 Vbeta and 13 Jbeta primers. Only in-frame clones appear in the TCRdb table, and some are missing; sequencing was by immunoSEQ multiplex PCR. The table has about 190,000 clones, more than 70% seen once. Sequenced material: PBMCs. These receptors originate from a woman aged 35 to 49 in good health and CMV-seronegative.

The CDR3 sequence: CASSLPLRLLYNEQFF. CDR3 coding DNA: TGTGCCAGCAGCCTCCCTTTGCGGCTCTTGTACAATGAGCAGTTCTTC. The chain joins TRBV7-2 to TRBJ2-1; D not resolved. The length of the CDR3 is 16 residues. V was trimmed by 5 bases and J by 4 bases, leaving 18 bases between them. Germline V lookup: CDR1 SGHTA, CDR2 FQGNSA.

The rearrangement joins TRBV5-4 to TRBJ2-1; D might be TRBD2 (6 bases). There are 14 residues in the CDR3. Germline V gene lookup returns CDR1 SGHNT and CDR2 YYREEE (reference sequence). Trimming pared 3 bases from V and 4 bases from J, leaving 11 bases between. The CDR3 sequence is CASSSGLPYNEQFF. In nucleotides, the CDR3 is TGTGCCAGCAGCTCGGGACTGCCGTACAATGAGCAGTTCTTC.

CDR3 sequence reads: CASSQRGAQRNTEAFF. The CDR3 region has the DNA TGCGCCAGCAGCCAGCGGGGAGCACAGAGAAACACTGAAGCTTTCTTT. The rearrangement joins TRBV4-3 to TRBJ1-1; D not resolved. The germline gives CDR1 LGHNA, CDR2 YSLEER. The CDR3 is 16 residues long. V lost 3 bases, J lost 2 bases, and 16 bases lay in between.

This clone showed up just once. The chain couples TRBV15 to TRBJ2-3; 7 nucleotides line up with TRBD1. The CDR3 is 15 amino acids. CDR1 and CDR2 from the germline V gene are LNHNV and YYDKDF (reference sequence). After removal of 1 base from V and 3 bases from J, the junction contained 4 bases not matched to a gene. CDR3 DNA sequence: TGTGCCACCAGCAGAGGTAGCAGGGGGACAGATACGCAGTATTTT. Translating it yields CATSRGSRGTDTQYF. Drawing the rest from reference TRBV15 and TRBJ2-3, the complete variable domain is DAMVIQNPRYQVTQFGKPVTLSCSQTLNHNVMYWYQQKSSQAPKLLFHYYDKDFNNEADTPDNFQSRRPNTSFCFLDIRSPGLGDTAMYLCATSRGSRGTDTQYFGPGTRLTVL.

The chain is built from TRBV6-6 and TRBJ2-1; no reliable D call. From germline, CDR1 is MNHNY and CDR2 SVGAGI (reference sequence). The CDR3 covers 13 residues. V lost 5 bases, J lost 7 bases, and 12 bases lay in between. The CDR3 here is CASSPPRQNEQFF. Written as DNA, the CDR3 is TGTGCCAGCAGTCCTCCCAGGCAGAATGAGCAGTTCTTC.

V usage is TRBV6-1 and J usage is TRBJ2-7; D remains ambiguous. From germline, CDR1 is MNHNS and CDR2 SASEGT. The CDR3 covers 11 residues. V lost 7 bases to trimming and J lost 2 bases, with 6 bases between them. The CDR3 is CASTETYEQYF. The CDR3 nucleotides read TGTGCCAGCACCGAGACCTACGAGCAGTACTTC.

The rearrangement joins TRBV7-8 to TRBJ2-7, with a weak D call TRBD2 (5 bases). The CDR3 loop spans 12 amino acids. Trimming took off 4 bases at V and 3 bases at J, with 7 bases between the two ends. The V gene's germline CDR1 is SGHVS and CDR2 FQNEAQ. The CDR3 bases are TGTGCCAGCAGCTACCGGGGCTACGAGCAGTACTTC. Translating gives CASSYRGYEQYF.

The chain links TRBV4-3 to TRBJ2-5, with TRBD1 identical over 8 bases. The end of the DNA fits TRBJ2-7 better, so the J call may be wrong. The CDR3 consists of 15 residues. CDR1 and CDR2 from the germline V gene are LGHNA and YSLEER. CDR3 coding DNA: TGCGCCAGCAGCCAAGGCGGCAGGGGGCCCTACGAGCAGTACTTC. Its translation: CASSQGGRGPYEQYF.

The chain joins TRBV7-8 to TRBJ1-1; TRBD1 agrees at 9 bases. V shed 3 bases, J shed 11 bases, and the junction held 10 bases outside the gene matches. Germline CDR1 and CDR2: SGHVS and FQNEAQ. This CDR3 spans 14 amino acids. CDR3 loop: CASSLSTGGLSAFF. CDR3 sequence (DNA): TGTGCCAGCAGCTTGAGCACAGGGGGCTTAAGTGCTTTCTTT.

The V call is TRBV2, the J call TRBJ2-5; 7 positions agree with TRBD1. From germline, CDR1 is SNHLY and CDR2 FYNNEI. V gave up 5 bases and J gave up 1 base; unmatched junction bases: 4. The CDR3 totals 14 residues. Written as DNA, the CDR3 is TGTGCCAGCAGTCGACAGGGACCCCAAGAGACCCAGTACTTC. Translated, it gives CASSRQGPQETQYF.

This rearrangement joins TRBV20-1 to TRBJ1-1; D gene uncertain. The ends were cut back, 3 bases at V and 7 bases at J, with 9 bases in the middle. Germline V gene lookup returns CDR1 DFQATT and CDR2 SNEGSKA (reference sequence). The CDR3 spans 11 residues. This chain's CDR3 is CSASVYYEAFF. The CDR3 DNA follows: TGCAGTGCTAGTGTCTACTATGAAGCTTTCTTT.

This clone came up a few times. The rearrangement joins TRBV4-3 to TRBJ1-2; tentative D call: TRBD1 (6 bases). Germline V gene data show CDR1 as LGHNA and CDR2 as YSLEER. V was clipped by 4 bases and J by 5 bases, with 14 bases between them. The CDR3 length is 14 residues. The CDR3 loop is CASSPGGKGYGYTF. For the CDR3, the DNA is TGCGCCAGCAGCCCGGGGGGCAAGGGGTATGGCTACACCTTC.

This rearrangement joins TRBV5-1 to TRBJ1-1, with 7 bases fitting TRBD1. Germline values: CDR1 SGHRS, CDR2 YFSETQ. With V trimmed by 1 base and J by 4 bases, 10 bases remained unmatched. The CDR3 contains 16 residues. The DNA of the CDR3 is TGCGCCAGCAGCTTGAGCCAGACAGGGTCGGGCACTGAAGCTTTCTTT. Amino acids: CASSLSQTGSGTEAFF.

There are a few counts of this clone. The J gene is TRBJ2-2, the V gene TRBV6-4; 10 bases map to TRBD1. The CDR3 is 15 residues long. V was clipped by 5 bases and J by 3 bases; unmatched bases: 3. The germline V gene has CDR1 MRHNA and CDR2 SNTAGT. The CDR3: CASSPGQGDTGELFF. CDR3 coding DNA: TGTGCCAGCAGTCCAGGACAGGGGGACACCGGGGAGCTGTTTTTT.

The chain carries TRBV12-5 and TRBJ1-1, with D possibly matching TRBD1 (6 bases). Germline CDR1 LGHNT, CDR2 FRNRAP. This CDR3 is 14 amino acids long. The V end was cut by 5 bases, the J end by 0 bases, with 10 bases between. The CDR3 DNA reads as TGTGCTAGTGGTCCCGGGACACTGAACACTGAAGCTTTCTTT. Translating gives CASGPGTLNTEAFF.

V is TRBV9 and J is TRBJ2-7; 8 bases are a match to TRBD2. Germline assignment: CDR1 SGDLS and CDR2 YYNGEE. This CDR3 contains 15 residues. Germline trimming cut 4 bases from V and 2 bases from J; bases unmatched to any gene: 8. This CDR3 reads CASSPREGGPYEQYF. The DNA for the CDR3 is TGTGCCAGCAGCCCCCGGGAGGGAGGGCCCTACGAGCAGTACTTC.

The V call is TRBV29-1, the J call TRBJ2-1; D is uncertain. The CDR3 is 13 amino acids. Germline V gene sequence: CDR1 SQVTM, CDR2 ANQGSEA. Trimming removed 4 bases at V and 4 bases at J, with 11 bases between. Written as DNA, the CDR3 is TGCAGCGTTGTACCACCTACGTACAATGAGCAGTTCTTC. Encoded protein: CSVVPPTYNEQFF.

The V call is TRBV27, the J call TRBJ2-3; 8 bases match TRBD1. The CDR3 has 16 amino acids. Germline V lookup: CDR1 MNHEY, CDR2 SMNVEV (reference sequence). Unmatched junction bases numbered 9, after V lost 2 bases and J lost 5 bases. The CDR3 sequence is CASSLPTGGAEDTQYF. In DNA form, the CDR3 reads TGTGCCAGCAGTTTACCTACAGGGGGAGCTGAAGATACGCAGTATTTT.

This clone was detected once. V and J are TRBV30 and TRBJ1-3; 10 positions agree with TRBD1. This CDR3 has 15 residues. V trimming: 3 bases; J trimming: 2 bases; junction bases outside the gene matches: 4. CDR1 and CDR2 (germline): GTSNPN, SVGIG (reference sequence). This chain's CDR3 is CAWSYGTGAGNTIYF. CDR3 DNA sequence: TGTGCCTGGAGCTACGGGACAGGGGCTGGAAACACCATATATTTT. The variable domain in full, completed from reference TRBV30 and TRBJ1-3, reads SQTIHQWPATLVQPVGSPLSLECTVEGTSNPNLYWYRQAAGRGLQLLFYSVGIGQISSEVPQNLSASRPQDRQFILSSKKLLLSDSGFYLCAWSYGTGAGNTIYFGEGSWLTVV.

The chain links TRBV11-3 to TRBJ2-5; 10 bases are shared with TRBD2. Trimming cost V 5 bases and J 4 bases; bases outside gene matches: 13. This CDR3 has 17 amino acids. Germline V gene lookup returns CDR1 SGHNT and CDR2 YENEEA. CDR3 sequence reads: CASSVLSGRARGETQYF. For the CDR3, the DNA is TGTGCCAGCAGCGTTCTAAGCGGGAGGGCCAGAGGAGAGACCCAGTACTTC. The whole variable domain, filled in from reference TRBV11-3 and TRBJ2-5, reads EAGVVQSPRYKIIEKKQPVAFWCNPISGHNTLYWYLQNLGQGPELLIRYENEEAVDDSQLPKDRFSAERLKGVDSTLKIQPAELGDSAVYLCASSVLSGRARGETQYFGPGTRLLVL.